These T cell receptor beta chains were read from a single sample in a study of radiotherapy plus CTLA-4 blockade in lung cancer. TCRdb's table, derived via immunoSEQ multiplex PCR, lists solely in-frame clones and lacks some. The table includes more than 80,000 clones, about 85% detected once. Material: peripheral blood, obtained from a patient treated with radiotherapy plus ipilimumab. The origin of the receptors is a human donor with non-small cell lung cancer that progressed on radiotherapy plus ipilimumab. Some clones in this sample may be carry-over from other donors' samples. Both conserved end residues are part of each CDR3. A D gene is named only where the DNA matches it firmly. Only part of the rows carry a size: once, few, many, or a class if the clone is expanded.

v_call: TRBV2
j_call: TRBJ2-2
d_call: TRBD2
clone_size: -
cdr3_aa: CASSTSGGSTGELFF
cdr3_nt: TGTGCCAGCAGTACAAGCGGGGGGAGCACCGGGGAGCTGTTTTTT

v_call: TRBV5-1
j_call: TRBJ2-5
d_call: -
clone_size: -
cdr3_aa: CASSLLQGRETQYF
cdr3_nt: TGCGCCAGCAGCTTGTTACAAGGCAGGGAGACCCAGTACTTC

v_call: TRBV5-4
j_call: TRBJ2-1
d_call: TRBD2
clone_size: -
cdr3_aa: CASSLRRLGLENNEQFF
cdr3_nt: TGTGCCAGCAGCTTGCGGCGTTTGGGACTAGAGAACAATGAGCAGTTCTTC

v_call: TRBV5-1
j_call: TRBJ2-7
d_call: -
clone_size: few
cdr3_aa: CASSLVEAGQGDEQYF
cdr3_nt: TGCGCCAGCAGCTTGGTCGAGGCGGGGCAGGGGGACGAGCAGTACTTC

v_call: TRBV7-2
j_call: TRBJ1-2
d_call: -
clone_size: -
cdr3_aa: CASSLVQRFIYGYTF
cdr3_nt: TGTGCCAGCAGCTTAGTTCAAAGATTCATCTATGGCTACACCTTC

v_call: TRBV2
j_call: TRBJ1-2
d_call: -
clone_size: -
cdr3_aa: CASSELVEESGYTF
cdr3_nt: TGTGCCAGCAGTGAATTGGTGGAGGAGAGTGGCTACACCTTC

v_call: TRBV18
j_call: TRBJ1-6
d_call: -
clone_size: -
cdr3_aa: CASSPAAPEFTLHF
cdr3_nt: TGTGCCAGCTCTCCAGCAGCGCCCGAATTCACCCTCCACTTT

v_call: TRBV9
j_call: TRBJ1-3
d_call: -
clone_size: few
cdr3_aa: CASSVGGIPGNTIYF
cdr3_nt: TGTGCCAGCAGCGTAGGAGGGATACCAGGAAACACCATATATTTT

v_call: TRBV5-1
j_call: TRBJ1-4
d_call: -
clone_size: -
cdr3_aa: CASSLVGTVNEKLFF
cdr3_nt: TGCGCCAGCAGCTTGGTCGGGACGGTTAATGAAAAACTGTTTTTT

v_call: TRBV7-8
j_call: TRBJ2-5
d_call: TRBD2
clone_size: -
cdr3_aa: CASSLGLAGEETQYF
cdr3_nt: TGTGCCAGCAGCCTGGGACTAGCGGGGGAAGAGACCCAGTACTTC

v_call: TRBV7-8
j_call: TRBJ1-2
d_call: -
clone_size: -
cdr3_aa: CASSSQGWTNYGYTF
cdr3_nt: TGTGCCAGCAGCTCGCAGGGGTGGACTAACTATGGCTACACCTTC

v_call: TRBV6-4
j_call: TRBJ1-2
d_call: TRBD1
clone_size: -
cdr3_aa: CASRVQGGPNYGYTF
cdr3_nt: TGTGCCAGCAGGGTACAGGGGGGACCTAACTATGGCTACACCTTC

v_call: TRBV10-3
j_call: TRBJ2-1
d_call: -
clone_size: -
cdr3_aa: CAISGPRGNEQFF
cdr3_nt: TGTGCCATCAGTGGTCCGCGAGGCAATGAGCAGTTCTTC

v_call: TRBV6-1
j_call: TRBJ1-4
d_call: -
clone_size: -
cdr3_aa: CASSTRQIYNEKLFF
cdr3_nt: TGTGCCAGCAGTACAAGACAAATCTATAATGAAAAACTGTTTTTT

v_call: TRBV5-1
j_call: TRBJ1-2
d_call: -
clone_size: -
cdr3_aa: CASSLRQSGENGYTF
cdr3_nt: TGCGCCAGCAGCTTACGGCAATCAGGGGAGAACGGCTACACCTTC

v_call: TRBV19
j_call: TRBJ1-5
d_call: -
clone_size: -
cdr3_aa: CASSFSRTGNQPQHF
cdr3_nt: TGTGCCAGTAGCTTTTCCCGGACAGGCAATCAGCCCCAGCATTTT

v_call: TRBV6-4
j_call: TRBJ2-2
d_call: -
clone_size: -
cdr3_aa: CASRPSSHTGELFF
cdr3_nt: TGTGCCAGCCGTCCTAGCTCACACACCGGGGAGCTGTTTTTT

v_call: TRBV4-3
j_call: TRBJ2-1
d_call: TRBD2
clone_size: few
cdr3_aa: CASSQEGTSGSHNEQFF
cdr3_nt: TGCGCCAGCAGCCAAGAAGGGACTAGCGGGTCCCACAATGAGCAGTTCTTC

v_call: TRBV2
j_call: TRBJ1-1
d_call: -
clone_size: -
cdr3_aa: CASSEHQGMDTEAFF
cdr3_nt: TGTGCCAGCAGTGAACATCAGGGTATGGACACTGAAGCTTTCTTT

v_call: TRBV11-2
j_call: TRBJ2-5
d_call: -
clone_size: -
cdr3_aa: CASSLDGGSNPGETQYF
cdr3_nt: TGTGCCAGCAGCTTAGATGGGGGATCCAACCCGGGGGAGACCCAGTACTTC

v_call: TRBV5-1
j_call: TRBJ2-5
d_call: TRBD2
clone_size: -
cdr3_aa: CASSFGGAEETQYF
cdr3_nt: TGCGCCAGCAGCTTCGGGGGGGCCGAAGAGACCCAGTACTTC

v_call: TRBV18
j_call: TRBJ1-6
d_call: TRBD1
clone_size: -
cdr3_aa: CASSPLQGDNSPLHF
cdr3_nt: TGTGCCAGCTCACCGCTTCAGGGGGATAATTCACCCCTCCACTTT

v_call: TRBV19
j_call: TRBJ2-1
d_call: TRBD1
clone_size: -
cdr3_aa: CASSPYPRDRGFDEQFF
cdr3_nt: TGTGCCAGTAGTCCCTACCCCCGGGACAGGGGGTTCGATGAGCAGTTCTTC

v_call: TRBV2
j_call: TRBJ1-4
d_call: -
clone_size: -
cdr3_aa: CASSVDRLNEKLFF
cdr3_nt: TGTGCCAGCAGTGTCGACAGGCTGAATGAAAAACTGTTTTTT

v_call: TRBV29-1
j_call: TRBJ2-7
d_call: -
clone_size: -
cdr3_aa: CSGLAGHEQYF
cdr3_nt: TGCAGCGGTCTTGCAGGTCACGAGCAGTACTTC

v_call: TRBV13
j_call: TRBJ2-3
d_call: TRBD2
clone_size: once
cdr3_aa: CASSTPLAGADTQYF
cdr3_nt: TGTGCCAGCAGCACCCCACTAGCGGGGGCAGATACGCAGTATTTT

v_call: TRBV2
j_call: TRBJ1-3
d_call: TRBD1
clone_size: few
cdr3_aa: CASSELTGAGNTIYF
cdr3_nt: TGTGCCAGCAGTGAATTAACAGGGGCTGGAAACACCATATATTTT

v_call: TRBV30
j_call: TRBJ1-5
d_call: -
clone_size: -
cdr3_aa: CAWRFAGINQPQHF
cdr3_nt: TGTGCCTGGAGATTTGCAGGGATCAATCAGCCCCAGCATTTT

v_call: TRBV2
j_call: TRBJ2-7
d_call: -
clone_size: -
cdr3_aa: CASSAGTAYEQYF
cdr3_nt: TGTGCCAGCAGTGCCGGGACGGCCTACGAGCAGTACTTC

v_call: TRBV20-1
j_call: TRBJ1-1
d_call: -
clone_size: -
cdr3_aa: CSVQGNTEAFF
cdr3_nt: TGCAGTGTTCAGGGGAACACTGAAGCTTTCTTT

v_call: TRBV5-1
j_call: TRBJ2-7
d_call: -
clone_size: few
cdr3_aa: CASSLRGMAGDSYEQYF
cdr3_nt: TGCGCCAGCAGCTTGAGGGGGATGGCGGGGGACTCCTACGAGCAGTACTTC

v_call: TRBV4-1
j_call: TRBJ2-1
d_call: TRBD2
clone_size: few
cdr3_aa: CASSQGRSGGPIYNEQFF
cdr3_nt: TGCGCCAGCAGCCAAGGAAGGAGCGGGGGGCCCATCTACAATGAGCAGTTCTTC

v_call: TRBV10-3
j_call: TRBJ2-3
d_call: TRBD1
clone_size: -
cdr3_aa: CAISRTGMKTDTQYF
cdr3_nt: TGTGCCATCAGTCGGACAGGGATGAAAACAGATACGCAGTATTTT

v_call: TRBV6-1
j_call: TRBJ2-1
d_call: -
clone_size: -
cdr3_aa: CASSEAISTYYNEQFF
cdr3_nt: TGTGCCAGCAGTGAAGCAATATCAACCTACTACAATGAGCAGTTCTTC

v_call: TRBV9
j_call: TRBJ1-3
d_call: -
clone_size: few
cdr3_aa: CASSSLGNTIYF
cdr3_nt: TGTGCCAGCAGCTCGTTGGGAAACACCATATATTTT

v_call: TRBV6-5
j_call: TRBJ2-7
d_call: -
clone_size: few
cdr3_aa: CASSYGGRPYEQYF
cdr3_nt: TGTGCCAGCAGTTACGGTGGGCGCCCCTACGAGCAGTACTTC

v_call: TRBV10-2
j_call: TRBJ1-4
d_call: TRBD1
clone_size: -
cdr3_aa: CASREQGRGEKLFF
cdr3_nt: TGCGCCAGCAGGGAACAGGGGAGAGGCGAAAAACTGTTTTTT

v_call: TRBV4-2
j_call: TRBJ2-1
d_call: -
clone_size: -
cdr3_aa: CASSQGTLGDDEQFF
cdr3_nt: TGTGCCAGCAGCCAAGGGACCCTGGGGGACGATGAGCAGTTCTTC

v_call: TRBV9
j_call: TRBJ2-7
d_call: TRBD2
clone_size: -
cdr3_aa: CASSVGRTSGYYEQYF
cdr3_nt: TGTGCCAGCAGCGTAGGTAGGACTAGCGGATACTACGAGCAGTACTTC

v_call: TRBV27
j_call: TRBJ2-7
d_call: TRBD1
clone_size: -
cdr3_aa: CASSSHRGNYEQYF
cdr3_nt: TGTGCCAGCAGTTCACACAGGGGTAACTACGAGCAGTACTTC

v_call: TRBV5-1
j_call: TRBJ1-2
d_call: -
clone_size: -
cdr3_aa: CASSPTVTSYGYTF
cdr3_nt: TGCGCCAGCAGCCCAACGGTGACCTCCTATGGCTACACCTTC

v_call: TRBV6-6
j_call: TRBJ2-5
d_call: TRBD1
clone_size: -
cdr3_aa: CASSYPGTGTGTQYF
cdr3_nt: TGTGCCAGCAGTTACCCCGGGACAGGGACCGGGACCCAGTACTTC